These 10 T cell receptor beta chains came from one sample sequenced in a study of shared clonotypes between healthy human individuals. Method: immunoSEQ multiplex PCR; TCRdb's copy keeps in-frame clones and lacks some. The sample has about 590,000 clones, less than 97% seen once. Naive CD8 cells were CD45RO-negative, positively selected for CCR7, excluding terminally differentiated effector memory CD45RA+ cells. The source material was naive CD8+ T cells sorted from blood. Receptors originate from a woman aged 25 to 39 in good health.

V gene TRBV9 combines with J gene TRBJ2-7, with D possibly called TRBD1 or TRBD2 (5 bases each). This CDR3 region has 16 residues. The V gene lost 0 bases and the J gene lost 2 bases, with 15 bases spanning the gap. Germline V gene lookup returns CDR1 SGDLS and CDR2 YYNGEE. The CDR3 reads CASSVGEGWGTYEQYF. CDR3 DNA: TGTGCCAGCAGCGTAGGTGAGGGGTGGGGAACCTACGAGCAGTACTTC.

Concerning this clone: Different DNA sequences within this sample yield the same CDR3. The V call is TRBV11-3, the J call TRBJ1-1; tentatively, D is TRBD1 (5 bases). The V gene lost 3 bases and the J gene lost 2 bases, with 10 bases spanning the gap. CDR3 length equals 14 residues. Germline CDR1 SGHNT, CDR2 YENEEA. The CDR3: CASSLRGENTEAFF. In nucleotides, the CDR3 is TGTGCCAGCAGCTTGAGGGGCGAAAACACTGAAGCTTTCTTT.

CDR3 protein: CASSWGTGHYEQYF. The CDR3 nucleotides are TGTGCCAGCAGCTGGGGGACAGGGCACTACGAGCAGTACTTC. The chain links TRBV5-5 to TRBJ2-7; TRBD1 aligns across 9 bases. Trimming at V came to 3 bases and at J to 3 bases, leaving 4 bases not matched to a gene. The CDR3 contains 14 residues. CDR1 and CDR2 (germline): SGHKS, YYEKEE (reference sequence).

This clone was observed once. V gene TRBV28 combines with J gene TRBJ2-1, with 9 bases matching TRBD2. The CDR3 is made up of 16 amino acids. Germline assignment: CDR1 MDHEN and CDR2 SYDVKM. J was trimmed by 3 bases and V by 5 bases; bases with no gene match: 8. CDR3 region: CASSTQREAGYNEQFF. In DNA, the CDR3 is TGTGCCAGCAGTACCCAGCGGGAGGCCGGCTACAATGAGCAGTTCTTC.

The rearrangement joins TRBV28 to TRBJ2-7; D not certain. The V end was cut by 4 bases, the J end by 4 bases, with 14 bases between. This CDR3 contains 14 residues. Per germline, CDR1 MDHEN and CDR2 SYDVKM. CDR3 in amino acids: CASSSNLPGYEQYF. The CDR3, as DNA: TGTGCCAGCAGTTCAAATCTCCCCGGATACGAGCAGTACTTC.

The V call is TRBV5-1, the J call TRBJ2-1; 9 bases align to TRBD2. The CDR3 runs to 15 residues. V was clipped by 0 bases and J by 7 bases; unmatched bases: 5. Germline V gene data show CDR1 as SGHRS and CDR2 as YFSETQ. For the CDR3, the DNA is TGCGCCAGCAGCTTGGCTAGCGGGACTCGAAATGAGCAGTTCTTC. This sequence encodes CASSLASGTRNEQFF.

The chain links TRBV27 to TRBJ1-5, with TRBD1 identical over 7 bases. The CDR3 length is 14 residues. The junction had 13 bases not matched to a gene; V was cut back by 6 bases and J by 11 bases. Germline V gives CDR1 MNHEY, CDR2 SMNVEV (reference sequence). CDR3 sequence: CASSHQGGIFTQHF. The CDR3 nucleotides are TGTGCCAGCAGCCACCAAGGGGGCATTTTCACCCAGCATTTT.

J is TRBJ1-1 and V is TRBV29-1, with TRBD1 matching over 7 bases. The CDR3 is 12 residues long. Germline V gives CDR1 SQVTM, CDR2 ANQGSEA. With 5 bases clipped from V and 3 bases from J, the junction kept 3 bases outside the gene matches. The CDR3 spells CSVPGGDTEAFF. For the CDR3, the DNA is TGCAGCGTTCCAGGGGGAGACACTGAAGCTTTCTTT.

This chain uses TRBV9 with TRBJ2-2; D tentatively fits TRBD1 or TRBD2 (5 bases each). The CDR3 has 17 amino acids. The ends were cut back, 7 bases at V and 3 bases at J, with 22 bases in the middle. Germline CDR1 is SGDLS and CDR2 is YYNGEE. CDR3 residues: CASRRTLGTDHTGELFF. Here the CDR3 DNA reads TGTGCCAGCCGGCGGACCCTTGGGACGGACCACACCGGGGAGCTGTTTTTT.

Note on this clone: Other DNA sequences within the sample encode an identical CDR3. The chain recombines TRBV5-6 with TRBJ2-1; D perhaps matches TRBD2 (5 bases). Looked up from germline, CDR1 is SGHDT and CDR2 is YYEEEE. V lost 0 bases, J lost 7 bases, and 5 bases lay in between. The CDR3 sequence is 12 residues long. As DNA, the CDR3 is TGTGCCAGCAGCTTGGGAGGGAATGAGCAGTTCTTC. This sequence encodes CASSLGGNEQFF.